A single TCR beta chain is shown here with its context. TCRdb passed the RT-PCR reads through MiXCR, listing each CDR3 protein once. The sample lists 150,000 to 200,000 distinct CDR3 sequences; around 30% were seen once. CDR3 length: 12 amino acids. Germline V gene sequence: CDR1 ENHRY, CDR2 SYGVKD. V was clipped by 5 bases and J by 4 bases, with 6 bases between them. This entry belongs to a study of patients and donors after allogeneic stem cell transplantation. Material: blood, either unsorted or a sorted T cell fraction (not recorded which). The V and J genes are TRBV10-3 and TRBJ1-5; D remains ambiguous. This sequence was found in a human donor who was either an allogeneic HSCT recipient or a stem cell or donor lymphocyte infusion donor (not recorded which). It is not recorded whose cells these are; they may come from a transplant donor. CDR3 bases: TGTGCCATCAGTCCCGTGAATCAGCCCCAGCATTTT. As protein: CAISPVNQPQHF.